One sample yielded the 5 T cell receptor beta chains listed below, sequenced in a study of shared clonotypes between healthy human individuals. The assay was immunoSEQ multiplex PCR, and TCRdb's table has in-frame clones only and misses some. The data contain about 490,000 clones, less than 80% of them singletons. The sequencing input was PBMCs. The receptor source for this set is a woman in her thirties or forties in good health. Some clones in this sample may be carry-over from other donors' samples.

The rearrangement links TRBV5-4 to TRBJ2-3; D remains ambiguous. CDR1 is SGHNT and CDR2 is YYREEE in the germline V gene (reference sequence). This CDR3 is 17 amino acids long. Trimming pared 0 bases from V and 5 bases from J, leaving 19 bases between. DNA for the CDR3: TGTGCCAGCAGCTTGGCCTTGGCCGCTGGGTATGGAGATACGCAGTATTTT. Its protein is CASSLALAAGYGDTQYF.

The chain joins TRBV7-8 to TRBJ2-1; no reliable D call. Trimming stripped 0 bases from V and 4 bases from J, with 4 bases between. Per germline, CDR1 SGHVS and CDR2 FQNEAQ. This CDR3 is 13 amino acids long. CDR3 residues: CASSLAWYNEQFF. CDR3 nucleotides: TGTGCCAGCAGCTTAGCGTGGTACAATGAGCAGTTCTTC.

The rearrangement joins TRBV4-3 to TRBJ2-7; D is uncertain. Trimming stripped 0 bases from V and 3 bases from J, with 9 bases between. This CDR3 spans 14 amino acids. Germline V gene sequence: CDR1 LGHNA, CDR2 YSLEER. The CDR3 sequence: CASSQDRASYEQYF. CDR3 coding DNA: TGCGCCAGCAGCCAAGATCGAGCAAGCTACGAGCAGTACTTC.

The chain uses TRBV7-3 and TRBJ2-2; D might be TRBD2 (5 bases). Germline CDR1 reads SGHTA; CDR2 reads FQGTGA. This CDR3 region has 14 residues. Trimming shortened V by 1 base and J by 6 bases, and 9 bases separated the two germline ends. The CDR3 DNA reads TGTGCCAGCAGCTTAATTAGCGCGGCCGGGGAGCTGTTTTTT. Protein sequence: CASSLISAAGELFF.

This chain links TRBV7-9 with TRBJ2-1; 10 bases align to TRBD1. Germline V gene data show CDR1 as SEHNR and CDR2 as FQNEAQ (reference sequence). The CDR3 has 15 amino acids. With V trimmed by 1 base and J by 8 bases, 5 bases remained unmatched. CDR3 in amino acids: CASSLGTGGLDEQFF. As DNA, the CDR3 is TGTGCCAGCAGCTTAGGGACAGGGGGTCTAGATGAGCAGTTCTTC.